This T cell receptor (beta chain) was sequenced for a study of blood T cell repertoires in COVID-19. On the study more broadly: Whether acute or convalescent, the COVID-19 samples came from the United States, Italy and Spain. Sources were T cells, B-cell-depleted T cells, or PBMCs; the material itself was cDNA or gDNA.

Per germline, CDR1 SGHAT and CDR2 FQNNGV. This CDR3 region has 15 residues. With V trimmed by 5 bases and J by 4 bases, 3 bases remained unmatched. Original processing methods: Counts of nucleated cells, estimated from reference gene primer amplification, were obtained. Clones were sequenced by immunoSEQ multiplex PCR, and TCRdb holds only the in-frame ones, with some missing. V and J calls and clone size are copied from that table; D and trimming were computed from the DNA. The table lists 85,000 to 100,000 clones, 75% to 85% of them singletons. The sequence was obtained from a woman aged 80 or over with active or convalescent COVID-19. The sample taken for sequencing was peripheral blood. The rearrangement links TRBV11-2 to TRBJ2-3; 13 bases are shared with TRBD2. The CDR3 DNA reads as TGTGCCAGCAGCCTACTAGCGGGAGGGTCAGATACGCAGTATTTT. Protein product: CASSLLAGGSDTQYF. The variable domain in full, completed from reference TRBV11-2 and TRBJ2-3, reads EAGVAQSPRYKIIEKRQSVAFWCNPISGHATLYWYQQILGQGPKLLIQFQNNGVVDDSQLPKDRFSAERLKGVDSTLKIQPAKLEDSAVYLCASSLLAGGSDTQYFGPGTRLTVL.